The 17 T cell receptor beta chains given below trace back to one sample, sequenced in a study of blood T cell repertoires in COVID-19. Assay used: immunoSEQ multiplex PCR; TCRdb lists only in-frame clones, some missing. In the table there are over 130,000 clones, approximately 90% of which are singletons. The sequenced sample consisted of peripheral blood. These receptor sequences come from a woman of 80 years or more with acute or convalescent COVID-19.

The chain employs TRBV12-3 or TRBV12-4 and TRBJ1-2; no firm D call. The CDR3 loop spans 12 amino acids. Deletions cut 3 bases from V and 3 bases from J, with 5 bases between. The CDR3 DNA reads TGTGCCAGCAGTTTCGAGGACTATGGCTACACCTTC. Protein sequence: CASSFEDYGYTF.

This clone occurred once. The chain joins TRBV5-1 to TRBJ2-3, with TRBD2 matching 9 bases. Germline V gives CDR1 SGHRS, CDR2 YFSETQ. The CDR3 loop spans 15 amino acids. The V gene end was trimmed by 2 bases and the J gene end by 0 bases; junction bases not matched to a gene: 1. The CDR3: CASSFLAGSTDTQYF. The DNA for the CDR3 is TGCGCCAGCAGCTTCCTAGCGGGAAGCACAGATACGCAGTATTTT.

The gene calls are TRBV2 and TRBJ1-1; tentatively, D is TRBD1 (5 bases). The germline gives CDR1 SNHLY, CDR2 FYNNEI. This CDR3 is built from 14 residues. Trimming removed 5 bases from V and 3 bases from J, with 13 bases in between. DNA for the CDR3: TGTGCCAGCAGTCCTTCGATCAGGGACACTGAAGCTTTCTTT. Protein product: CASSPSIRDTEAFF. Full variable domain (missing parts from reference TRBV2 and TRBJ1-1): EPEVTQTPSHQVTQMGQEVILRCVPISNHLYFYWYRQILGQKVEFLVSFYNNEISEKSEIFDDQFSVERPDGSNFTLKIRSTKLEDSAMYFCASSPSIRDTEAFFGQGTRLTVV.

The chain employs TRBV19 and TRBJ2-1; TRBD2 aligns across 7 bases. The V gene's germline CDR1 is LNHDA and CDR2 SQIVND (reference sequence). V was pared by 7 bases and J by 2 bases, with 11 bases of the junction left unmatched. The CDR3 length is 16 residues. The CDR3 DNA sequence: TGTGCCAGTACCCCTGGGGGGGGAAGAACCTACAATGAGCAGTTCTTC. Translation gives CASTPGGGRTYNEQFF.

This chain joins TRBV18 and TRBJ1-6; D might be TRBD1 (5 bases). Germline lookup yields CDR1 KGHSH and CDR2 LQKENI. CDR3 size: 13 residues. The germline V and J ends were trimmed by 2 bases and 8 bases, with 7 bases remaining between them. In nucleotides, the CDR3 is TGTGCCAGCTCACCATCGGGGGATTCACCCCTCCACTTT. This sequence encodes CASSPSGDSPLHF.

The gene calls are TRBV7-2 and TRBJ1-2; a possible D gene is TRBD1 (6 bases). V was clipped by 4 bases and J by 7 bases, with 19 bases between them. The CDR3 covers 15 residues. Germline V gene data show CDR1 as SGHTA and CDR2 as FQGNSA. DNA of the CDR3: TGTGCCAGCAGCTCAGGACAGACAAGGAGTGCTGGCTACACCTTC. Its protein product is CASSSGQTRSAGYTF.

The V call is TRBV4-1, the J call TRBJ2-5; a possible D gene is TRBD2 (5 bases). The CDR3 runs to 13 residues. Germline CDR1 MGHRA, CDR2 YSYEKL. V lost 4 bases to trimming and J lost 4 bases, with 10 bases between them. The CDR3 reads CASSPAGVETQYF. CDR3 nucleotide sequence: TGCGCCAGCAGCCCCGCGGGCGTAGAGACCCAGTACTTC.

This clone came up a few times. The chain joins TRBV5-1 to TRBJ2-2; D is undetermined. The CDR3 loop spans 14 amino acids. CDR1 is SGHRS, CDR2 YFSETQ, per germline. The V end was cut by 0 bases, the J end by 1 base, with 4 bases between. Written as DNA, the CDR3 is TGCGCCAGCAGCTTGGTAATGAACACCGGGGAGCTGTTTTTT. It specifies CASSLVMNTGELFF. Complete variable domain (other parts from reference TRBV5-1 and TRBJ2-2): KAGVTQTPRYLIKTRGQQVTLSCSPISGHRSVSWYQQTPGQGLQFLFEYFSETQRNKGNFPGRFSGRQFSNSRSEMNVSTLELGDSALYLCASSLVMNTGELFFGEGSRLTVL.

This clone has just one count. This rearrangement joins TRBV6-5 to TRBJ1-2; TRBD1 matches 8 bases. Germline trimming cut 7 bases from V and 7 bases from J; bases unmatched to any gene: 14. CDR3 length: 15 amino acids. Germline lookup yields CDR1 MNHEY and CDR2 SVGAGI. The CDR3 DNA reads as TGTGCCAGCAAGCAGATGGACAGGGTATTTGGTGGCTACACCTTC. Amino acids: CASKQMDRVFGGYTF.

This clone was seen a few times. The chain links TRBV5-4 to TRBJ2-1; 11 bases fit TRBD2. Germline V CDR1 and CDR2: SGHNT, YYREEE (reference sequence). The CDR3 is 15 amino acids. The V segment lost 1 base and the J segment 3 bases; nucleotides outside the gene matches: 0. CDR3 region: CASSLTSGGYNEQFF. CDR3 DNA sequence: TGTGCCAGCAGCTTGACTAGCGGGGGCTACAATGAGCAGTTCTTC.

The chain uses TRBV3-1 (or the pseudogene TRBV3-2) and TRBJ2-4; 10 bases line up with TRBD2. This CDR3 is built from 17 residues. Germline CDR1 reads LGHDT; CDR2 reads YNNKEL (reference sequence). After removal of 1 base from V and 0 bases from J, the junction contained 3 bases not matched to a gene. As DNA, the CDR3 is TGTGCCAGCAGCCAAGTTAGCGGGAGGCTAGCCAAAAACATTCAGTACTTC. Protein: CASSQVSGRLAKNIQYF.

The chain combines TRBV9 with TRBJ2-7; D remains unclear. The V end lost 0 bases, the J end lost 1 base, and 8 bases lay between the germline ends. The CDR3 consists of 14 residues. In germline, CDR1 is SGDLS, CDR2 YYNGEE. The CDR3 nucleotides are TGTGCCAGCAGCGTAGATGGCAGGTCCTACGAGCAGTACTTC. This codes for CASSVDGRSYEQYF.

This chain joins TRBV19 and TRBJ2-1; 10 bases match TRBD1. Per germline, CDR1 LNHDA and CDR2 SQIVND (reference sequence). Germline trimming cut 4 bases from V and 12 bases from J; bases unmatched to any gene: 9. The CDR3 loop spans 14 amino acids. The CDR3 coding sequence is TGTGCCAGTAGTAACCCGGGACAGGGGTTTCGGCAGTTCTTC. Its protein is CASSNPGQGFRQFF.

The chain recombines TRBV5-1 with TRBJ2-7; 7 nucleotides agree with TRBD1. CDR3 length: 13 amino acids. CDR1 is SGHRS and CDR2 is YFSETQ in the germline V gene. Trimming removed 6 bases from V and 4 bases from J; junction bases left unmatched: 7. CDR3 nucleotides: TGCGCCAGCATGGTCGACAGGGCTTACGAGCAGTACTTC. This translates into CASMVDRAYEQYF.

The chain carries TRBV7-2 and TRBJ1-4, with TRBD1 matching over 10 bases. CDR3 size: 14 residues. CDR1 is SGHTA, CDR2 FQGNSA, per germline. V gave up 8 bases and J gave up 7 bases; unmatched junction bases: 7. The CDR3 reads CASSRDRGLEKLFF. Here the CDR3 DNA reads TGTGCCAGCTCCCGGGACAGGGGCCTTGAAAAACTGTTTTTT. The variable domain in full, completed from reference TRBV7-2 and TRBJ1-4, reads GAGVSQSPSNKVTEKGKDVELRCDPISGHTALYWYRQSLGQGLEFLIYFQGNSAPDKSGLPSDRFSAERTGGSVSTLTIQRTQQEDSAVYLCASSRDRGLEKLFFGSGTQLSVL.

The chain couples TRBV15 to TRBJ2-1; 7 nucleotides match TRBD2. Germline CDR1 reads LNHNV; CDR2 reads YYDKDF (reference sequence). The CDR3 consists of 16 residues. The ends lost 2 bases at V and 6 bases at J; junction bases unmatched: 10. As DNA, the CDR3 is TGTGCCACCAGCAGAAGGACTAGTTCCTATCTCAATGAGCAGTTCTTC. It specifies CATSRRTSSYLNEQFF.

This rearrangement joins TRBV10-3 to TRBJ2-7; D perhaps matches TRBD2 (6 bases). In germline, CDR1 is ENHRY, CDR2 SYGVKD. V shed 2 bases and J shed 5 bases, with 19 bases lying between them. The CDR3 is made up of 16 amino acids. This CDR3 reads CAISEGRGKGDHEQYF. The CDR3 DNA reads TGTGCCATCAGTGAGGGTCGCGGGAAAGGGGACCACGAGCAGTACTTC.